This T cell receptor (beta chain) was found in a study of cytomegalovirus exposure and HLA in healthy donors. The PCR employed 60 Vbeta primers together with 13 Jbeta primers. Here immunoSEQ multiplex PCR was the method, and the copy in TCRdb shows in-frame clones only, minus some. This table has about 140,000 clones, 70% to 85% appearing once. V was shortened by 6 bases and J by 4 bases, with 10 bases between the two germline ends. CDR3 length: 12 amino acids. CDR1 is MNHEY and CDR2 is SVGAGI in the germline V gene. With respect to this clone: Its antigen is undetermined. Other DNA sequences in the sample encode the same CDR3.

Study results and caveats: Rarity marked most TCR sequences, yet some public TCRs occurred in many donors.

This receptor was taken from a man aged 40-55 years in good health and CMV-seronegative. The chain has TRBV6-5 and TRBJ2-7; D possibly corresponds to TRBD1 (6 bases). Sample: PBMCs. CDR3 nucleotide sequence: TGTGCCAGCAGCCCCCAGGGGTACGAGCAGTACTTC. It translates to CASSPQGYEQYF.